The 6 T cell receptor beta chains presented below share a single source sample, sequenced in a study of blood T cell repertoires in COVID-19. The table came from immunoSEQ multiplex PCR; TCRdb's copy has only in-frame clones and leaves some out. The sample lists 70,000 to 100,000 clones, roughly 90% occurring once. The sequencing sample was made of peripheral blood. The receptors come from a man in his forties or fifties with COVID-19, enrolled during active disease.

The chain links TRBV19 to TRBJ2-4, with D unresolved. The germline V gene has CDR1 LNHDA and CDR2 SQIVND (reference sequence). Trimming shortened V by 6 bases and J by 8 bases, and 14 bases separated the two germline ends. This CDR3 has 13 residues. CDR3 sequence: CASSRPPGDIQYF. The CDR3 DNA follows: TGTGCCAGTAGCCGGCCACCTGGAGACATTCAGTACTTC.

V usage is TRBV2 and J usage is TRBJ1-4; possibly TRBD1 for D (6 bases). Deletions cut 2 bases from V and 5 bases from J, with 15 bases between. CDR1 and CDR2 (germline): SNHLY, FYNNEI. The CDR3 runs 16 residues. This CDR3 reads CASSEFLPGENEKLFF. The DNA for the CDR3 is TGTGCCAGCAGTGAATTTCTGCCAGGGGAAAATGAAAAACTGTTTTTT.

The rearrangement joins TRBV30 to TRBJ1-1, with D perhaps TRBD1 (5 bases). V dropped 0 bases and J dropped 0 bases, with 11 bases sitting between them. The germline gives CDR1 GTSNPN, CDR2 SVGIG (reference sequence). CDR3 length: 15 residues. CDR3 in amino acids: CAWSVRRGLNTEAFF. In nucleotides, the CDR3 is TGTGCCTGGAGTGTAAGAAGGGGATTGAACACTGAAGCTTTCTTT.

The table lists this clone with a few counts. V gene TRBV18 combines with J gene TRBJ2-5; TRBD1 is a possible D gene (6 bases). The CDR3 extends over 14 amino acids. The V gene's germline CDR1 is KGHSH and CDR2 LQKENI. With 6 bases removed from V and 4 bases from J, the gap between germline ends came to 15 bases. CDR3 nucleotides: TGTGCCAGCTCCCAGGGGTCCGGGCGAGAGACCCAGTACTTC. Translating gives CASSQGSGRETQYF.

The table lists this clone with a count of one. The chain is built from TRBV7-3 and TRBJ2-2; D is unresolved. The CDR3 runs to 12 residues. Trimming pared 5 bases from V and 2 bases from J, leaving 3 bases between. Per the germline V gene, CDR1 is SGHTA and CDR2 is FQGTGA. CDR3 loop: CASSLNTGELFF. The DNA of the CDR3 is TGTGCCAGCAGCCTTAACACCGGGGAGCTGTTTTTT. The entire variable domain, with the rest obtained from reference TRBV7-3 and TRBJ2-2, is as follows: GAGVSQTPSNKVTEKGKYVELRCDPISGHTALYWYRQSLGQGPEFLIYFQGTGAADDSGLPNDRFFAVRPEGSVSTLKIQRTERGDSAVYLCASSLNTGELFFGEGSRLTVL.

This chain connects TRBV27 to TRBJ2-1; weak D call: TRBD1 (5 bases). The V gene lost 1 base and the J gene lost 6 bases, with 13 bases spanning the gap. Looked up from germline, CDR1 is MNHEY and CDR2 is SMNVEV (reference sequence). The CDR3 loop spans 15 amino acids. CDR3 loop: CASSLFARARNEQFF. The DNA for the CDR3 is TGTGCCAGCAGTTTATTTGCCAGGGCCCGCAATGAGCAGTTCTTC.